This TCR beta chain was captured by sequencing in a study of blood T cell repertoires in COVID-19. The overall study: The United States, Italy and Spain provided the acute and convalescent COVID-19 samples. The analysed material was cDNA or gDNA that came from T cells, B-cell-depleted T cells, or PBMCs.

The V end was cut by 4 bases, the J end by 4 bases, with 10 bases between. Per germline, CDR1 SEHNR and CDR2 FQNEAQ (reference sequence). This CDR3 spans 13 amino acids. In the authors' workflow: From reference gene primer amplification, estimates of nucleated cell counts were derived. Data came from immunoSEQ multiplex PCR; TCRdb stores just in-frame clones and leaves some out. V and J calls and clone size follow that table, whereas D and trimming were derived from the DNA. The table includes roughly 360,000 clones, about 80% detected once. The receptor was isolated from a human donor with acute or convalescent COVID-19. The donor label of this sample is uncertain. This chain uses TRBV7-9 with TRBJ1-2; weak D call: TRBD1 (6 bases). Sequencing was done on a sample of peripheral blood. The CDR3 nucleotides are TGTGCCAGCAGCTCCGGGGGGCTCTATGGCTACACCTTC. It translates to CASSSGGLYGYTF.